Listed here are 12 T cell receptor beta chains from one sample, sequenced in a study of blood T cell repertoires in COVID-19 (dated by TCRdb to 2018 to 2020). Libraries came from the immunoSEQ multiplex PCR assay. The clones in this table, taken by TCRdb from immuneACCESS, are in-frame only. Not every clone is retained; where verified, under half of the shortfall comes from an unresolved V gene, and the cause of the rest is unknown. This sample lists around 340,000 clones; about 88% were detected once. Of the sample, just over 7% falls within the top ten clones. The specimen was peripheral blood. All receptors derive from a woman in her sixties or seventies with COVID-19, enrolled during active disease.

The gene calls are TRBV28 and TRBJ2-3; a weak D match, TRBD2 (6 bases). Germline V gene lookup returns CDR1 MDHEN and CDR2 SYDVKM. Trimming removed 6 bases from V and 2 bases from J, with 12 bases in between. This CDR3 is built from 14 residues. The CDR3 sequence: CASSPAGNTDTQYF. CDR3 DNA sequence: TGTGCCAGCAGCCCCGCGGGGAACACAGATACGCAGTATTTT.

The V gene is TRBV3-1 (or the pseudogene TRBV3-2), the J gene TRBJ1-2; 8 positions agree with TRBD1. Trimming removed 2 bases from V and 5 bases from J; junction bases left unmatched: 7. The CDR3 is 15 amino acids. Germline lookup yields CDR1 LGHDT and CDR2 YNNKEL (reference sequence). The DNA of the CDR3 is TGTGCCAGCAGCCAAAGGCCAGGGGGCTTTTATGGCTACACCTTC. Protein sequence: CASSQRPGGFYGYTF.

The chain employs TRBV7-9 and TRBJ2-7; D is possibly TRBD1 (7 bases). CDR3 length: 14 amino acids. The germline V gene encodes CDR1 SEHNR and CDR2 FQNEAQ (reference sequence). The V end lost 3 bases, the J end lost 3 bases, and 12 bases lay between the germline ends. CDR3 sequence: CASSLGGQSYEQYF. The CDR3 region has the DNA TGTGCCAGCAGCTTGGGGGGACAGAGCTACGAGCAGTACTTC.

This chain joins TRBV10-3 and TRBJ2-3, with 8 bases matching TRBD1. V dropped 0 bases and J dropped 9; count of bases not matched to a gene: 5. In germline, CDR1 is ENHRY, CDR2 SYGVKD. The CDR3 consists of 14 residues. CDR3 nucleotide sequence: TGTGCCATCAGTGAGTCGACAGGGGTCTGGACGCAGTATTTT. Its protein product is CAISESTGVWTQYF.

The chain has TRBV5-4 and TRBJ2-5; 7 bases line up with TRBD1. CDR1 SGHNT and CDR2 YYREEE come from the germline V gene (reference sequence). CDR3 length: 16 amino acids. The J segment lost 5 bases and the V segment lost 0 bases, leaving 10 bases of the junction unmatched. This chain's CDR3 is CASSLARLGGVETQYF. CDR3 DNA: TGTGCCAGCAGCTTGGCCCGCTTAGGGGGCGTCGAGACCCAGTACTTC.

The genes are TRBV19 and TRBJ1-5; no reliable D call. Trimming left V 5 bases short and J 1 base short, with 12 bases between. The length of the CDR3 is 15 residues. Germline V gives CDR1 LNHDA, CDR2 SQIVND (reference sequence). CDR3 loop: CASSAADWSNQPQHF. Here the CDR3 DNA reads TGTGCCAGTAGTGCGGCCGACTGGAGCAATCAGCCCCAGCATTTT.

This rearrangement joins TRBV5-4 to TRBJ2-3, with 15 bases aligning to TRBD2. CDR1 and CDR2 from the germline V gene are SGHNT and YYREEE (reference sequence). The length of the CDR3 is 19 residues. J gave up 3 bases and V 0 bases, and 8 bases lay outside the gene matches. CDR3 protein: CASSLGTSGGAGGTDTQYF. For the CDR3, the DNA is TGTGCCAGCAGCTTGGGGACTAGCGGGGGGGCGGGAGGAACAGATACGCAGTATTTT.

The chain carries TRBV5-6 and TRBJ1-2; 12 bases are shared with TRBD1. Trimming at V came to 4 bases and at J to 5 bases, leaving 6 bases not matched to a gene. CDR3 length: 15 amino acids. CDR1 is SGHDT, CDR2 YYEEEE, per germline. This chain's CDR3 is CASSPGTGGRYGYTF. The CDR3 nucleotides are TGTGCCAGCAGCCCCGGGACAGGGGGCAGGTATGGCTACACCTTC.

The chain couples TRBV7-2 to TRBJ1-5, with D perhaps TRBD1 (5 bases). This CDR3 region has 16 residues. Trimming stripped 1 base from V and 5 bases from J, with 15 bases between. The V gene's germline CDR1 is SGHTA and CDR2 FQGNSA. The CDR3 DNA reads TGTGCCAGCAGCTTAGGTGGGCAGGGTACTGATCAGCCCCAGCATTTT. Protein product: CASSLGGQGTDQPQHF.

The V gene is TRBV7-2, the J gene TRBJ2-2; D gene uncertain. V lost 5 bases and J 0 bases, leaving 13 bases between the germline ends. The CDR3 loop spans 16 amino acids. From germline, CDR1 is SGHTA and CDR2 FQGNSA. The CDR3 nucleotides are TGTGCCAGCAGCCCCCCGGCGGCGGCGAACACCGGGGAGCTGTTTTTT. Amino acids: CASSPPAAANTGELFF.

The rearrangement joins TRBV6-4 to TRBJ2-3; D call uncertain. The CDR3 length is 15 residues. V lost 4 bases to trimming and J lost 2 bases, with 13 bases between them. CDR1 and CDR2 (germline): MRHNA, SNTAGT. CDR3: CASSATGVLTDTQYF. In nucleotides, the CDR3 is TGTGCCAGCAGTGCCACCGGAGTACTCACAGATACGCAGTATTTT.

This clone was observed once. The chain joins TRBV11-2 to TRBJ1-2; a possible D gene is TRBD1 (6 bases). The CDR3 runs 15 residues. In germline, CDR1 is SGHAT, CDR2 FQNNGV. The ends were cut back, 4 bases at V and 6 bases at J, with 18 bases in the middle. The CDR3 here is CASSSRAGAQDGYTF. The CDR3 DNA is TGTGCCAGCAGCTCCCGAGCAGGGGCCCAGGATGGCTACACCTTC.